The 30 T cell receptor beta chains below come from one sample, sequenced in a study of T cell responses to AZD1222 COVID-19 vaccine. Clones were sequenced by immunoSEQ multiplex PCR, and TCRdb holds only the in-frame ones, with some missing. The sample records roughly 150,000 clones, around nine tenths being singletons. This sample comprised peripheral blood, obtained on day 0 of AZD1222 vaccination. These receptors were taken from an adult in good health.

The genes are TRBV28 and TRBJ2-5, with D hard to call. V lost 5 bases and J 3 bases, leaving 22 bases between the germline ends. The germline V gene encodes CDR1 MDHEN and CDR2 SYDVKM. This CDR3 has 17 amino acids. CDR3 in DNA: TGTGCCAGCAGTCGTCCGGAAGGCAGGTGGGGAAAAGAGACCCAGTACTTC. The encoded protein is CASSRPEGRWGKETQYF.

This clone appeared once. The V and J genes are TRBV20-1 and TRBJ2-4, with 7 bases that match TRBD2. J gave up 0 bases and V 3 bases, and 5 bases lay outside the gene matches. Germline CDR1 reads DFQATT; CDR2 reads SNEGSKA (reference sequence). This CDR3 is built from 15 residues. CDR3 amino acids: CSASVSGTAKNIQYF. CDR3 DNA: TGCAGTGCTAGTGTCAGCGGGACAGCCAAAAACATTCAGTACTTC.

The V gene is TRBV9, the J gene TRBJ2-7; D is uncertain. From germline, CDR1 is SGDLS and CDR2 YYNGEE. CDR3 length: 14 residues. V dropped 0 bases and J dropped 0 bases, with 7 bases sitting between them. In nucleotides, the CDR3 is TGTGCCAGCAGCGTAGGCAGCAACTCCTACGAGCAGTACTTC. Amino acids: CASSVGSNSYEQYF.

The V and J genes are TRBV6-1 and TRBJ1-4, with no clear D. CDR3 length equals 15 residues. Germline CDR1 MNHNS, CDR2 SASEGT. Trimming left V 0 bases short and J 11 bases short, with 16 bases between. Here the CDR3 reads CASSEAEAVREKLFF. The CDR3 DNA reads as TGTGCCAGCAGTGAAGCTGAGGCAGTGAGGGAGAAACTGTTTTTT.

V is TRBV12-3 or TRBV12-4 and J is TRBJ2-5; 8 positions agree with TRBD2. J was trimmed by 5 bases and V by 5 bases; bases with no gene match: 4. The CDR3 is made up of 13 amino acids. This CDR3 reads CASSSGRRETQYF. The CDR3 DNA reads TGTGCCAGCAGTAGCGGGAGACGGGAGACCCAGTACTTC.

V is TRBV4-1 and J is TRBJ1-4, with a possible D match to TRBD1 (6 bases). The CDR3 spans 16 residues. V was trimmed by 2 bases and J by 8 bases, leaving 18 bases between them. From germline, CDR1 is MGHRA and CDR2 YSYEKL. CDR3 loop: CASSQPRDIEREKLFF. The CDR3 nucleotides are TGCGCCAGCAGCCAACCCCGGGACATTGAACGAGAAAAACTGTTTTTT.

The V gene is TRBV10-3, the J gene TRBJ1-6, with no clear D. The germline V gene has CDR1 ENHRY and CDR2 SYGVKD. This CDR3 has 15 amino acids. V lost 3 bases and J 6 bases, leaving 12 bases between the germline ends. The CDR3 DNA sequence: TGTGCCATCAGTGATCGGGCACCCCCTAATTCACCCCTCCACTTT. This encodes CAISDRAPPNSPLHF.

J is TRBJ2-7 and V is TRBV6-2 or TRBV6-3; TRBD1 matches at 10 bases. The CDR3 totals 15 residues. V dropped 0 bases and J dropped 6; count of bases not matched to a gene: 5. Germline CDR1 is MNHEY and CDR2 is SVGEGT. The CDR3: CASSYSGTGAVEQYF. CDR3 nucleotides: TGTGCCAGCAGTTACTCAGGGACAGGGGCTGTCGAGCAGTACTTC.

The chain joins TRBV5-1 to TRBJ1-2; TRBD1 is a possible D gene (6 bases). The CDR3 is made up of 14 amino acids. Germline loops: CDR1 SGHRS, CDR2 YFSETQ. Trimming shortened V by 4 bases and J by 4 bases, and 14 bases separated the two germline ends. CDR3 in amino acids: CASSLGRGVYGYTF. CDR3 DNA sequence: TGCGCCAGCAGCCTAGGTAGGGGGGTCTATGGCTACACCTTC.

The genes are TRBV28 and TRBJ1-5; weak D call: TRBD1 (6 bases). In germline, CDR1 is MDHEN, CDR2 SYDVKM. V was clipped by 3 bases and J by 3 bases, with 15 bases between them. The CDR3 has 16 amino acids. DNA of the CDR3: TGTGCCAGCAGTTTCGGGGTCAGGGGAGTCAATCAGCCCCAGCATTTT. Protein sequence: CASSFGVRGVNQPQHF.

The gene calls are TRBV5-6 and TRBJ1-5; 8 nucleotides match TRBD1. The V segment lost 3 bases and the J segment 5 bases; nucleotides outside the gene matches: 10. Germline lookup yields CDR1 SGHDT and CDR2 YYEEEE. The CDR3 sequence is 16 residues long. As DNA, the CDR3 is TGTGCCAGCAGCTCCTGGGACAGGTGGTATCATCAGCCCCAGCATTTT. Translating it yields CASSSWDRWYHQPQHF.

This clone has a handful of counts. CDR3 DNA sequence: TGTGCCAGCAGCTTAGGGGGCCGACAGGGTTTGTATGGCTACACCTTC. Protein: CASSLGGRQGLYGYTF. The chain employs TRBV7-8 and TRBJ1-2; 7 bases are a match to TRBD1. CDR1 and CDR2 (germline): SGHVS, FQNEAQ. The CDR3 has 16 amino acids. The V segment lost 1 base and the J segment 5 bases; nucleotides outside the gene matches: 10.

The rearrangement links TRBV6-5 to TRBJ1-2; TRBD1 agrees at 7 bases. In germline, CDR1 is MNHEY, CDR2 SVGAGI. The V gene end was trimmed by 8 bases and the J gene end by 5 bases; junction bases not matched to a gene: 11. The CDR3 has 14 residues. This CDR3 reads CASGARQGEYGYTF. CDR3 in DNA: TGTGCCAGCGGGGCGCGACAGGGAGAATATGGCTACACCTTC.

The rearrangement links TRBV7-9 to TRBJ1-1; 9 positions agree with TRBD1. The CDR3 sequence is 14 residues long. Trimming cost V 3 bases and J 3 bases; bases outside gene matches: 2. Germline loops: CDR1 SEHNR, CDR2 FQNEAQ (reference sequence). The CDR3 sequence is CASSFGTGYTEAFF. The CDR3, as DNA: TGTGCCAGCAGCTTTGGGACAGGGTACACTGAAGCTTTCTTT.

This clone showed up just once. V and J are TRBV19 and TRBJ2-7; D is possibly TRBD1 or TRBD2 (7 bases each). The V and J ends lost 5 bases and 3 bases respectively, with 20 bases between them. The germline gives CDR1 LNHDA, CDR2 SQIVND (reference sequence). This CDR3 has 16 residues. The DNA of the CDR3 is TGTGCCAGTAGTTCCCAGGGGGGGGTCCGCTACTACGAGCAGTACTTC. This codes for CASSSQGGVRYYEQYF.

The chain recombines TRBV3-1 (or the pseudogene TRBV3-2) with TRBJ2-7, with D tentatively TRBD2 (5 bases). The V gene lost 1 base and the J gene lost 2 bases, with 9 bases spanning the gap. CDR1 is LGHDT, CDR2 YNNKEL, per germline (reference sequence). The CDR3 is 14 residues long. Here the CDR3 DNA reads TGTGCCAGCAGCCAAGGTTTTAGCGCCTACGAGCAGTACTTC. It specifies CASSQGFSAYEQYF.

This clone has only one observation. The chain links TRBV6-2 or TRBV6-3 to TRBJ1-1; D gene ambiguous. From germline, CDR1 is MNHEY and CDR2 SVGEGT. The CDR3 covers 13 residues. Trimming took off 6 bases at V and 6 bases at J, with 14 bases between the two ends. This chain's CDR3 is CASSFASRAEAFF. DNA of the CDR3: TGTGCCAGCAGCTTTGCGTCGAGGGCTGAAGCTTTCTTT.

The rearrangement joins TRBV27 to TRBJ1-2; D perhaps matches TRBD1 (5 bases). The germline CDR1 and CDR2 sequences are MNHEY and SMNVEV (reference sequence). CDR3 length equals 17 residues. V lost 8 bases and J 2 bases, leaving 24 bases between the germline ends. CDR3 sequence: CASARVRRGVQNYGYTF. DNA for the CDR3: TGTGCCAGCGCTAGGGTCAGGAGAGGGGTACAGAACTATGGCTACACCTTC.

The chain recombines TRBV5-1 with TRBJ1-5; no clear D gene. The CDR3 runs 14 residues. The germline V and J ends were trimmed by 0 bases and 2 bases, with 6 bases remaining between them. CDR1 is SGHRS, CDR2 YFSETQ, per germline. As DNA, the CDR3 is TGCGCCAGCAGCTTGGAGGGTGGCAATCAGCCCCAGCATTTT. The encoded protein is CASSLEGGNQPQHF. Full variable domain (outside the CDR3, taken from reference TRBV5-1 and TRBJ1-5): KAGVTQTPRYLIKTRGQQVTLSCSPISGHRSVSWYQQTPGQGLQFLFEYFSETQRNKGNFPGRFSGRQFSNSRSEMNVSTLELGDSALYLCASSLEGGNQPQHFGDGTRLSIL.

The rearrangement joins TRBV6-5 to TRBJ1-1, with D possibly matching TRBD1 (5 bases). V lost 6 bases and J lost 4, with 15 bases in between. There are 14 residues in the CDR3. The germline V gene has CDR1 MNHEY and CDR2 SVGAGI. In DNA form, the CDR3 reads TGTGCCAGCAGCGGGGGTTCAGACGTCACTGAAGCTTTCTTT. It translates to CASSGGSDVTEAFF.

V is TRBV5-8 and J is TRBJ1-2; D possibly corresponds to TRBD1 (5 bases). From germline, CDR1 is SGHTS and CDR2 YDEGEE. V dropped 0 bases and J dropped 6 bases, with 21 bases sitting between them. The CDR3 spans 17 residues. The chain's CDR3 is CASSLAGARTPFHGYTF. The CDR3 bases are TGTGCCAGCAGCTTGGCCGGGGCCAGAACCCCCTTTCATGGCTACACCTTC.

The CDR3 is CASSFEAGRGYTF. CDR3 DNA: TGCGCCAGCAGCTTTGAAGCAGGACGTGGCTACACCTTC. The chain has TRBV5-1 and TRBJ1-2; no clear D gene. V was trimmed by 2 bases and J by 7 bases, leaving 12 bases between them. The CDR3 covers 13 residues. CDR1 SGHRS and CDR2 YFSETQ come from the germline V gene. The complete variable domain, with remaining parts taken from reference TRBV5-1 and TRBJ1-2, reads KAGVTQTPRYLIKTRGQQVTLSCSPISGHRSVSWYQQTPGQGLQFLFEYFSETQRNKGNFPGRFSGRQFSNSRSEMNVSTLELGDSALYLCASSFEAGRGYTFGSGTRLTVV.

The rearrangement joins TRBV6-5 to TRBJ1-2, with D possibly TRBD1 on 5 matching bases. This CDR3 region has 12 residues. CDR1 MNHEY and CDR2 SVGAGI come from the germline V gene. V was shortened by 8 bases and J by 5 bases, with 12 bases between the two germline ends. The CDR3 nucleotides are TGTGCCAGCGTCGGGACTCTATATGGCTACACCTTC. It codes for CASVGTLYGYTF.

This chain uses TRBV27 with TRBJ2-7; 9 nucleotides match TRBD2. Trimming removed 3 bases from V and 3 bases from J; junction bases left unmatched: 6. In germline, CDR1 is MNHEY, CDR2 SMNVEV (reference sequence). This CDR3 comprises 15 residues. In DNA, the CDR3 is TGTGCCAGCAGTTTGGTAGCGGGGGCCTACTACGAGCAGTACTTC. Translation: CASSLVAGAYYEQYF.

J is TRBJ2-5 and V is TRBV7-2, with unresolved D. Per the germline V gene, CDR1 is SGHTA and CDR2 is FQGNSA. The CDR3 spans 12 residues. V lost 0 bases, J lost 5 bases, and 4 bases lay in between. The CDR3 loop is CASSLARETQYF. DNA of the CDR3: TGTGCCAGCAGCTTAGCGCGTGAGACCCAGTACTTC.

This chain connects TRBV14 to TRBJ1-2; D gene unclear. The CDR3 spans 15 residues. V lost 5 bases and J 0 bases, leaving 13 bases between the germline ends. Germline CDR1 SGHDN, CDR2 FVKESK. The CDR3 is CASSIDTAPNYGYTF. CDR3 DNA: TGTGCCAGCAGCATTGACACCGCCCCTAACTATGGCTACACCTTC.

This clone has just a few counts. The chain couples TRBV25-1 to TRBJ2-3; D not resolved. V lost 4 bases and J lost 8, with 19 bases in between. The germline gives CDR1 MGHDK, CDR2 SYGVNS. The CDR3 has 15 residues. As DNA, the CDR3 is TGTGCCAGCAGTGCACCCCCGGATGAAGGATTTACGCAGTATTTT. Translation gives CASSAPPDEGFTQYF.

This clone showed up just a few times. V usage is TRBV6-5 and J usage is TRBJ1-1; possibly TRBD1 for D (6 bases). With 7 bases removed from V and 0 bases from J, the gap between germline ends came to 9 bases. The V gene's germline CDR1 is MNHEY and CDR2 SVGAGI. The CDR3 loop spans 13 amino acids. Here the CDR3 reads CASTRQVNTEAFF. The CDR3 coding sequence is TGTGCCAGCACCCGACAGGTGAACACTGAAGCTTTCTTT.

This clone was detected a few times. This sequence joins TRBV14 and TRBJ1-2; unclear D gene. CDR3 size: 13 residues. The V gene lost 0 bases and the J gene lost 4 bases, with 6 bases spanning the gap. Per germline, CDR1 SGHDN and CDR2 FVKESK. In DNA, the CDR3 is TGTGCCAGCAGCCAAGATCTGGCCTATGGCTACACCTTC. Its translation: CASSQDLAYGYTF.

This clone was seen just once. This rearrangement joins TRBV30 to TRBJ1-2; D not certain. Trimming removed 2 bases from V and 4 bases from J, with 23 bases in between. CDR1 and CDR2 from the germline V gene are GTSNPN and SVGIG (reference sequence). This CDR3 is 17 amino acids long. CDR3 sequence (DNA): TGTGCCTGGAGTCCCCTTAGAGCAGCTCTCCCTCCCTATGGCTACACCTTC. This codes for CAWSPLRAALPPYGYTF.